A single T cell receptor (beta chain) is shown here with its context. The antigen remains unidentified. The sample originates from a study of blood T cells in healthy people across ages. Sample-barcoded 5' priming and a J-beta primer mix drove a second PCR of roughly 7 to 11 cycles. TCRdb reprocessed the 5' RACE reads with MiXCR, giving one entry per CDR3 protein. Among roughly 1.5 million distinct CDR3 sequences listed, approximately 43% were seen once. Regarding the study as a whole: Across the age range, TCR beta diversity per million T cells fell in a roughly linear way.

The sequence was obtained from a woman between 18 and 30 years old in good health. Sample: blood.

The CDR3 DNA is TGTGCCAGCAGCGGACACTATGAAAAACTGTTTTTT. Amino acids: CASSGHYEKLFF. This rearrangement joins TRBV6-5 to TRBJ1-4, with D maybe TRBD1 (5 bases). V lost 6 bases, J lost 6 bases, and 8 bases lay in between. CDR3 length equals 12 residues. Germline assignment: CDR1 MNHEY and CDR2 SVGAGI.